The rows below give T cell receptor beta chains drawn from one sample of a study of human T cells and chemical hapten exposure. TCRdb itself ran the RACE reads through MiXCR, one entry per CDR3 protein. The repertoire holds 85,000 to 100,000 distinct CDR3 sequences, with approximately 11% as singletons. The sample in question was whole blood, obtained in connection with sensitization to the hapten diphenylcyclopropenone (DPC). These receptors came from a man in his forties with alopecia areata. Some clones in this sample may be carry-over from other donors' samples. CDR3s include the opening cysteine and the closing phenylalanine or tryptophan. The D gene is left open where the match is weak. The size of a clone is reported for some rows only, either as once, few or many, or as a class for expanded clones.

.	.	TRBV5-4	TRBJ1-2	CASSLKGGWGSGNYGYTF	TGTGCCAGCAGCTTGAAGGGAGGCTGGGGTTCGGGGAACTATGGCTACACCTTC
.	.	TRBV29-1	TRBJ2-7	CSVVRQTNYRYEQYF	TGCAGCGTTGTCCGACAGACCAATTATCGCTACGAGCAGTACTTC
TRBD2	few	TRBV7-9	TRBJ2-1	CASSLVRLAEYNEQFF	TGTGCCAGCAGCTTAGTGCGACTAGCGGAATACAATGAGCAGTTCTTC
TRBD1	.	TRBV30	TRBJ1-5	CAWSPGQGFSFSQPQHF	TGTGCCTGGTCACCGGGACAGGGTTTTTCGTTTTCTCAGCCCCAGCATTTT
TRBD2	few	TRBV4-3	TRBJ2-1	CASSQEGLASYNEQFF	TGCGCCAGCAGCCAAGAGGGACTAGCCTCCTACAATGAGCAGTTCTTC
.	.	TRBV6-5	TRBJ2-3	CASRPGTSPRDTQYF	TGTGCCAGCAGACCCGGGACATCCCCCCGGGATACGCAGTATTTT
.	many	TRBV10-3	TRBJ1-3	CAIRDRTDGNTIYF	TGTGCCATCAGAGACAGGACGGACGGAAACACCATATATTTT
.	.	TRBV27	TRBJ2-7	CASSLNRVGEQYF	TGTGCCAGCAGTTTAAACAGGGTGGGAGAGCAGTACTTC
.	.	TRBV5-4	TRBJ1-1	CASNRQGTEAFF	TGTGCCAGCAACCGGCAGGGCACTGAAGCTTTCTTT
.	.	TRBV11-2	TRBJ2-3	CASSLGYPTDTQYF	TGTGCCAGCAGCTTGGGCTATCCCACAGATACGCAGTATTTT
.	.	TRBV5-4	TRBJ2-1	CASSSITYNEQFF	TGTGCCAGCAGCTCTATTACCTACAATGAGCAGTTCTTC
TRBD2	.	TRBV28	TRBJ2-3	CASVKAGGPTDTQYF	TGTGCCAGCGTGAAAGCGGGAGGGCCCACAGATACGCAGTATTTT
.	.	TRBV6-1	TRBJ2-3	CASSEVFTDTQYF	TGTGCCAGCAGTGAAGTATTCACAGATACGCAGTATTTT
.	.	TRBV12-3/TRBV12-4	TRBJ2-1	CASSRDYNEQFF	TGTGCCAGCAGTCGAGACTACAATGAGCAGTTCTTC
.	many	TRBV12-3/TRBV12-4	TRBJ1-5	CASSLTSSNQPQHF	TGTGCCAGCAGCCTGACAAGTAGCAATCAGCCCCAGCATTTT
.	few	TRBV9	TRBJ2-4	CASSVEGRPQGAKNIQYF	TGTGCCAGCAGCGTAGAAGGCCGCCCTCAGGGGGCCAAAAACATTCAGTACTTC
TRBD2	few	TRBV12-3/TRBV12-4	TRBJ2-1	CASSSPGTSGSGEQFF	TGTGCCAGCAGTTCCCCCGGGACTAGCGGGAGTGGAGAGCAGTTCTTC
TRBD1	many	TRBV12-3/TRBV12-4	TRBJ2-6	CASSLSPGQGAGANVLTF	TGTGCCAGCAGTTTAAGTCCGGGACAGGGGGCTGGGGCCAACGTCCTGACTTTC
.	few	TRBV7-6	TRBJ1-3	CASSLASTGNTIYF	TGTGCCAGCAGCTTAGCGTCCACAGGAAACACCATATATTTT
TRBD2	few	TRBV5-4	TRBJ2-3	CASSGAGTSRDTQYF	TGTGCCAGCAGCGGAGCCGGGACTAGTCGAGATACGCAGTATTTT
.	few	TRBV27	TRBJ1-6	CASSLSGALYNSPLHF	TGTGCCAGCAGTTTATCCGGGGCCCTCTATAATTCACCCCTCCACTTT
TRBD1	many	TRBV4-2	TRBJ2-7	CASSRTGTGDYEQYF	TGTGCCAGCAGCCGAACCGGGACAGGTGACTACGAGCAGTACTTC
TRBD2	few	TRBV15	TRBJ2-2	CATSRALAGLTGELFF	TGTGCCACCAGCAGAGCACTAGCGGGTCTCACCGGGGAGCTGTTTTTT
TRBD1	many	TRBV24-1	TRBJ1-5	CATSDTGAGQPQHF	TGTGCCACCAGTGATACAGGGGCGGGTCAGCCCCAGCATTTT
.	many	TRBV28	TRBJ1-1	CASSLAFLNTEAFF	TGTGCCAGCAGTTTGGCATTCTTGAACACTGAAGCTTTCTTT
TRBD2	few	TRBV14	TRBJ2-7	CASSLGLAAYEQYF	TGTGCCAGCAGCCTGGGACTAGCGGCATACGAGCAGTACTTC
.	.	TRBV6-2/TRBV6-3	TRBJ2-1	CASSYSSSLRNNEQFF	TGTGCCAGCAGTTACTCTTCTTCCTTGCGGAACAATGAGCAGTTCTTC
.	.	TRBV30	TRBJ2-1	CAWSVRRSGGFNEQFF	TGTGCCTGGAGTGTACGTCGGTCTGGCGGTTTTAATGAGCAGTTCTTC
TRBD2	few	TRBV29-1	TRBJ2-1	CSVLAGLSSYNEQFF	TGCAGCGTTTTAGCGGGGTTAAGCTCCTACAATGAGCAGTTCTTC
.	.	TRBV28	TRBJ1-2	CASSSRGGLNYGYTF	TGTGCCAGCAGTTCCAGGGGAGGACTTAACTATGGCTACACCTTC
TRBD1	few	TRBV13	TRBJ1-4	CASSSGQDLNEKLFF	TGTGCCAGCAGCTCCGGACAGGATCTTAATGAAAAACTGTTTTTT
TRBD2	few	TRBV7-2	TRBJ2-1	CASSFGRASYNEQFF	TGTGCCAGCAGCTTCGGGAGGGCCTCCTACAATGAGCAGTTCTTC
TRBD1	.	TRBV6-2/TRBV6-3	TRBJ1-2	CASNDRGENYGYTF	TGTGCCAGCAATGACAGGGGAGAAAACTATGGCTACACCTTC
.	.	TRBV6-5	TRBJ2-1	CAAAEAAYNEQFF	TGTGCCGCCGCGGAAGCAGCCTACAATGAGCAGTTCTTC
.	.	TRBV10-3	TRBJ2-7	CAISESNRVDEQYF	TGTGCCATCAGTGAGTCGAACAGGGTGGACGAGCAGTACTTC
TRBD2	.	TRBV20-1	TRBJ2-7	CSATPPGGRAEQYF	TGCAGTGCTACACCACCTGGCGGGAGGGCCGAGCAGTACTTC
.	few	TRBV11-2	TRBJ2-5	CASRGDWARTQYF	TGTGCCAGCAGGGGGGACTGGGCCAGGACCCAGTACTTC
TRBD1	.	TRBV15	TRBJ2-5	CATSRDTGVGQIGQETQYF	TGTGCCACCAGCAGAGATACAGGGGTCGGACAGATAGGACAAGAGACCCAGTACTTC
TRBD1	few	TRBV12-3/TRBV12-4	TRBJ2-7	CASSFKASQGAREQYF	TGTGCCAGCAGTTTCAAGGCATCCCAGGGGGCGAGGGAGCAGTACTTC
.	few	TRBV12-3/TRBV12-4	TRBJ2-3	CASSPRTDTQYF	TGTGCCAGCAGTCCCCGCACAGATACGCAGTATTTT
.	many	TRBV7-2	TRBJ1-5	CASSLALGEGQPQHF	TGTGCCAGCAGCTTAGCGCTAGGCGAGGGGCAGCCCCAGCATTTT
.	many	TRBV10-3	TRBJ1-5	CAISEYRTENQPQHF	TGTGCCATCAGTGAGTATCGGACAGAAAATCAGCCCCAGCATTTT
.	many	TRBV20-1	TRBJ2-3	CSAIVRENTQYF	TGCAGTGCTATCGTCAGGGAAAATACGCAGTATTTT
.	few	TRBV6-2/TRBV6-3	TRBJ1-4	CASSYTGSELFF	TGTGCCAGCAGTTATACCGGATCCGAACTGTTTTTT
.	.	TRBV29-1	TRBJ2-3	CRVERDVSRDTQYF	TGCAGGGTTGAAAGGGATGTGAGTCGAGATACGCAGTATTTT
.	many	TRBV7-2	TRBJ2-3	CASSLALSTTPVDTQYF	TGTGCCAGCAGCTTAGCGCTCTCGACTACTCCTGTGGATACGCAGTATTTT
.	few	TRBV7-3	TRBJ2-3	CASSLGGMTDTQYF	TGTGCCAGCAGCTTAGGCGGGATGACAGATACGCAGTATTTT
TRBD2	few	TRBV6-2/TRBV6-3	TRBJ2-1	CASSYPAGVFEQFF	TGTGCCAGCAGTTACCCCGCGGGAGTCTTTGAGCAGTTCTTC
.	.	TRBV20-1	TRBJ2-7	CSVESSGSYEQYF	TGCAGTGTAGAAAGTTCCGGCTCCTACGAGCAGTACTTC
.	many	TRBV29-1	TRBJ1-3	CSVDSGNTIYF	TGCAGCGTTGACTCTGGAAACACCATATATTTT
.	.	TRBV5-1	TRBJ2-5	CASSLAGIIETQYF	TGCGCCAGCAGCTTGGCCGGTATAATAGAGACCCAGTACTTC
.	many	TRBV20-1	TRBJ1-5	CSAAGSNQPQHF	TGCAGTGCTGCAGGGTCCAATCAGCCCCAGCATTTT
.	few	TRBV7-2	TRBJ2-1	CASSLVGRQSDEQFF	TGTGCCAGCAGCTTAGTGGGGCGTCAAAGCGATGAGCAGTTCTTC
.	few	TRBV10-3	TRBJ2-3	CAVLQDPSTDTQYF	TGTGCCGTCCTACAGGACCCTAGCACAGATACGCAGTATTTT
TRBD1	.	TRBV3-1	TRBJ2-1	CASSQDRGLGGSGEQFF	TGTGCCAGCAGCCAAGATAGGGGGCTCGGTGGCTCGGGAGAGCAGTTCTTC
TRBD2	few	TRBV10-3	TRBJ2-3	CAIKSSSGSFTDTQYF	TGTGCCATCAAAAGCTCGAGCGGGAGCTTTACAGATACGCAGTATTTT